Below, 15 T cell receptor beta chains from the same sample are listed, as sequenced in a study of low-dose radiotherapy and immunotherapy resistance in tumors. TRAV- and TRBV-specific primers primed first-strand cDNA, covering alpha and beta chains. Over about 19 PCR cycles, TCRs were amplified from a constant-region primer and V-primer adapter. TCRdb re-called the reads with MiXCR, one entry per CDR3 protein. The data show roughly 17,000 distinct CDR3 sequences, 70% seen once. These receptors came from a human donor with advanced metastatic prostate, ovarian, gallbladder or colorectal cancer (not recorded which). This table probably holds off-target reads from a library built for another chain.

CDR3: CASSLVRGDTDTQYF. The CDR3, as DNA: TGTGCCAGCAGCTTAGTGCGGGGCGACACAGATACGCAGTATTTT. The chain employs TRBV11-2 and TRBJ2-3, with a weak D call TRBD2 (6 bases). Germline V CDR1 and CDR2: SGHAT, FQNNGV. The CDR3 sequence is 15 residues long. Trimming shortened V by 1 base and J by 2 bases, and 10 bases separated the two germline ends.

This clonotype occurred once. This chain joins TRBV19 and TRBJ2-7; perhaps TRBD2 as D (7 bases). Germline CDR1 LNHDA, CDR2 SQIVND (reference sequence). Trimming cost V 5 bases and J 4 bases, with 12 bases left between them. CDR3 size: 13 residues. The chain's CDR3 is CASSVQGGYEQYF. The CDR3 DNA is TGTGCCAGTAGTGTACAGGGAGGGTACGAGCAGTACTTC.

This clonotype occurred a few times. The chain is built from TRBV4-3 and TRBJ2-1; D unresolved. This CDR3 has 16 amino acids. Per the germline V gene, CDR1 is LGHNA and CDR2 is YSLEER. V dropped 0 bases and J dropped 0 bases, with 9 bases sitting between them. Here the CDR3 DNA reads TGCGCCAGCAGCCAAGATTGGGCAGCCTCCTACAATGAGCAGTTCTTC. Protein: CASSQDWAASYNEQFF.

The J gene is TRBJ2-5, the V gene TRBV29-1; 9 bases map to TRBD2. This CDR3 is built from 12 residues. Trimming cost V 7 bases and J 4 bases; bases outside gene matches: 4. Germline CDR1 reads SQVTM; CDR2 reads ANQGSEA. In nucleotides, the CDR3 is TGCAGCGGCGGGAGGGCCGGAGAGACCCAGTACTTC. This gives the protein CSGGRAGETQYF. The whole variable domain, filled in from reference TRBV29-1 and TRBJ2-5, reads SAVISQKPSRDICQRGTSLTIQCQVDSQVTMMFWYRQQPGQSLTLIATANQGSEATYESGFVIDKFPISRPNLTFSTLTVSNMSPEDSSIYLCSGGRAGETQYFGPGTRLLVL.

The V gene is TRBV19, the J gene TRBJ2-2, with D tentatively TRBD1 (6 bases). Per germline, CDR1 LNHDA and CDR2 SQIVND (reference sequence). The CDR3 has 13 residues. V lost 6 bases and J lost 3, with 8 bases in between. The CDR3 DNA reads as TGTGCCAGTAGACAGGGATACACCGGGGAGCTGTTTTTT. Protein product: CASRQGYTGELFF.

J is TRBJ2-7 and V is TRBV28; TRBD2 matches at 7 bases. CDR1 and CDR2 (germline): MDHEN, SYDVKM. V lost 1 base, J lost 7 bases, and 10 bases stayed unmatched. The CDR3 contains 15 residues. The DNA for the CDR3 is TGTGCCAGCAGTTTATCTAGCGGAACCACGGGGGAGCAGTACTTC. The encoded protein is CASSLSSGTTGEQYF.

V is TRBV9 and J is TRBJ2-1; D is uncertain. The CDR3 spans 14 residues. Trimming shortened V by 4 bases and J by 6 bases, and 14 bases separated the two germline ends. Germline V gene data show CDR1 as SGDLS and CDR2 as YYNGEE. CDR3 DNA: TGTGCCAGCAGCCTCTCGCCAGGTTCCAATGAGCAGTTCTTC. Translating it yields CASSLSPGSNEQFF. Looking up the rest from reference TRBV9 and TRBJ2-1 gives the full variable domain: DSGVTQTPKHLITATGQRVTLRCSPRSGDLSVYWYQQSLDQGLQFLIQYYNGEERAKGNILERFSAQQFPDLHSELNLSSLELGDSALYFCASSLSPGSNEQFFGPGTRLTVL.

V gene TRBV24-1 combines with J gene TRBJ2-2; D uncertain. CDR1 and CDR2 (germline): KGHDR, SFDVKD. This CDR3 has 12 residues. Trimming removed 5 bases from V and 2 bases from J, with 2 bases in between. CDR3 coding DNA: TGTGCCACCAGTGTCAACACCGGGGAGCTGTTTTTT. As protein: CATSVNTGELFF.

The rearrangement uses TRBV2 and TRBJ2-7, with 13 bases identical to TRBD2. Germline trimming cut 5 bases from V and 4 bases from J; bases unmatched to any gene: 11. The CDR3 spans 17 residues. Germline CDR1 is SNHLY and CDR2 is FYNNEI. The CDR3 nucleotides are TGTGCCAGCAGTCCCACAGGGGGACTAGCGGGAACGTACGAGCAGTACTTC. Its translation is CASSPTGGLAGTYEQYF.

A note on this clonotype: The junction shows a germline mismatch at one end, possibly a read error. This chain uses TRBV7-2 with TRBJ2-1; 10 bases map to TRBD2. This CDR3 contains 13 residues. Germline V gene lookup returns CDR1 SGHTA and CDR2 FQGNSA. CDR3 nucleotide sequence: TGTGCCAGCAGCTTAGAGTCGGGACTAGCGCCTTACTTC. It translates to CASSLESGLAPYF.

The chain uses TRBV11-2 and TRBJ2-7; TRBD1 matches at 7 bases. The ends lost 4 bases at V and 3 bases at J; junction bases unmatched: 6. CDR3 length equals 14 residues. Looked up from germline, CDR1 is SGHAT and CDR2 is FQNNGV. CDR3 nucleotides: TGTGCCAGCAGCTCCTCAGGGGGTGACTACGAGCAGTACTTC. Translation gives CASSSSGGDYEQYF.

This clonotype occurred a few times. V is TRBV5-1 and J is TRBJ2-1; D is possibly TRBD2 (6 bases). This CDR3 is 15 amino acids long. CDR1 and CDR2 (germline): SGHRS, YFSETQ. V lost 0 bases, J lost 10 bases, and 17 bases lay in between. For the CDR3, the DNA is TGCGCCAGCAGCTTGGCATCTTCGGAGGGTGAGGAGCAGTTCTTC. Encoded protein: CASSLASSEGEEQFF.

The CDR3 nucleotides are TGTGCCAGCAGTCCTACGGTACGCAGAAACAATGAGCAGTTCTTC. It translates to CASSPTVRRNNEQFF. This chain connects TRBV7-8 to TRBJ2-1; D gene ambiguous. Trimming left V 6 bases short and J 5 bases short, with 17 bases between. This CDR3 has 15 amino acids. Germline V CDR1 and CDR2: SGHVS, FQNEAQ.

This chain connects TRBV29-1 to TRBJ2-1; D is possibly TRBD1 (7 bases). Germline V gene lookup returns CDR1 SQVTM and CDR2 ANQGSEA. The germline V and J ends were trimmed by 1 base and 9 bases, with 13 bases remaining between them. The CDR3 runs 13 residues. CDR3 residues: CSVEGGGGGEQFF. The DNA for the CDR3 is TGCAGCGTTGAAGGTGGAGGGGGCGGTGAGCAGTTCTTC.

This chain joins TRBV5-1 and TRBJ2-5, with 11 nucleotides matching TRBD2. CDR3 length: 23 residues. Trimming removed 0 bases from V and 4 bases from J; junction bases left unmatched: 26. CDR1 SGHRS and CDR2 YFSETQ come from the germline V gene. The CDR3 loop reads CASSLEYRDRNTSGGQRRETQYF. CDR3 DNA sequence: TGCGCCAGCAGCTTGGAATACCGGGACAGAAACACTAGCGGGGGACAGAGAAGAGAGACCCAGTACTTC.